A single sample is the source of the 25 T cell receptor beta chains below, sequenced in a study of immune evolution from preneoplasia to lung adenocarcinoma. Profiled with immunoSEQ multiplex PCR; TCRdb holds only in-frame clones, not every one. The data contain 9,500 to 11,000 clones, 78% of them singletons. The sequenced sample was FFPE minimally invasive lung adenocarcinoma tissue. These receptors were obtained from a person aged 65 to 79 with lung adenocarcinoma.

The gene calls are TRBV7-2 and TRBJ2-3; 8 bases map to TRBD1. This CDR3 has 14 amino acids. Germline V lookup: CDR1 SGHTA, CDR2 FQGNSA. J gave up 7 bases and V 0 bases, and 3 bases lay outside the gene matches. DNA for the CDR3: TGTGCCAGCAGCTTAGCCCGGACAGGGCATACGCAGTATTTT. Translation: CASSLARTGHTQYF.

This chain links TRBV30 with TRBJ2-5; 14 nucleotides line up with TRBD2. Unmatched junction bases numbered 8, after V lost 4 bases and J lost 4 bases. Germline-derived CDR1 and CDR2 are GTSNPN and SVGIG (reference sequence). The CDR3 sequence is 16 residues long. CDR3 region: CAWKLGLAGVRETQYF. The CDR3 coding sequence is TGTGCCTGGAAACTGGGACTAGCGGGAGTGAGAGAGACCCAGTACTTC.

The chain couples TRBV7-8 to TRBJ2-6, with D possibly being TRBD1 (5 bases). Germline values: CDR1 SGHVS, CDR2 FQNEAQ. The length of the CDR3 is 15 residues. V dropped 4 bases and J dropped 7 bases, with 14 bases sitting between them. The DNA of the CDR3 is TGTGCCAGCAGCTCGGACACCCTTGTCGCCAACGTCCTGACTTTC. Protein product: CASSSDTLVANVLTF.

The CDR3 DNA is TGTGCCAGCTCACCAAATCAGATAGGACAGGGGCATGGCTACACCTTC. Protein: CASSPNQIGQGHGYTF. V gene TRBV18 combines with J gene TRBJ1-2; 9 nucleotides line up with TRBD1. V lost 2 bases, J lost 6 bases, and 10 bases stayed unmatched. CDR1 and CDR2 from the germline V gene are KGHSH and LQKENI. The CDR3 length is 16 residues. The full variable domain, rest sourced from reference TRBV18 and TRBJ1-2, is NAGVMQNPRHLVRRRGQEARLRCSPMKGHSHVYWYRQLPEEGLKFMVYLQKENIIDESGMPKERFSAEFPKEGPSILRIQQVVRGDSAAYFCASSPNQIGQGHGYTFGSGTRLTVV.

J is TRBJ1-6 and V is TRBV2; unclear D gene. The CDR3 has 16 residues. CDR1 SNHLY and CDR2 FYNNEI come from the germline V gene. Trimming left V 9 bases short and J 8 bases short, with 23 bases between. CDR3 sequence: CARTVERVKVYSPLHF. In DNA, the CDR3 is TGTGCCAGAACTGTAGAGCGGGTGAAGGTATATTCACCCCTCCACTTT.

The rearrangement joins TRBV27 to TRBJ1-2; 9 nucleotides match TRBD1. Looked up from germline, CDR1 is MNHEY and CDR2 is SMNVEV (reference sequence). The CDR3 totals 15 residues. After removal of 5 bases from V and 4 bases from J, the junction contained 8 bases not matched to a gene. The CDR3: CASSPWTGESYGYTF. CDR3 nucleotides: TGTGCCAGCAGTCCTTGGACAGGGGAATCCTATGGCTACACCTTC.

The gene calls are TRBV7-8 and TRBJ1-2; the match to TRBD1 covers 10 bases. V was clipped by 4 bases and J by 6 bases; unmatched bases: 8. Germline lookup yields CDR1 SGHVS and CDR2 FQNEAQ. This CDR3 is built from 15 residues. The CDR3 region has the DNA TGTGCCAGCAGCTACCAACCCGGGACAGGGGATGGCTACACCTTC. It specifies CASSYQPGTGDGYTF.

V is TRBV6-5 and J is TRBJ2-1; D could derive from TRBD1 or TRBD2 (5 bases each). CDR3 length equals 13 residues. Germline V gene lookup returns CDR1 MNHEY and CDR2 SVGAGI. V dropped 5 bases and J dropped 8 bases, with 13 bases sitting between them. The CDR3 here is CASSLERGYEQFF. For the CDR3, the DNA is TGTGCCAGCAGTCTTGAGAGGGGATATGAGCAGTTCTTC.

The chain has TRBV6-5 and TRBJ1-5, with a possible D match to TRBD1 (5 bases). CDR3 length equals 13 residues. V shed 7 bases and J shed 6 bases, with 13 bases lying between them. Germline-derived CDR1 and CDR2 are MNHEY and SVGAGI. CDR3: CASKGQEGQPQHF. DNA of the CDR3: TGTGCCAGCAAAGGACAAGAGGGTCAGCCCCAGCATTTT.

This clone was recorded a few times. One end of the junction varies from germline; a read error may be responsible. The chain links TRBV7-3 to TRBJ1-1; 7 bases align to TRBD1. The CDR3 spans 15 residues. The germline V gene encodes CDR1 SGHTA and CDR2 FQGTGA. In DNA, the CDR3 is TGTGCCAGCAGCTTGACAGGGAGGATGAACACCGAAGCTTTCTTT. It codes for CASSLTGRMNTEAFF.

The CDR3 is CASSLAYGDTQYF. For the CDR3, the DNA is TGCGCCAGCAGCTTGGCTTATGGTGATACGCAGTATTTT. V gene TRBV5-1 combines with J gene TRBJ2-3, with unresolved D. The germline V and J ends were trimmed by 0 bases and 6 bases, with 8 bases remaining between them. The CDR3 totals 13 residues. Germline CDR1 SGHRS, CDR2 YFSETQ.

This chain uses TRBV5-5 with TRBJ2-3; the D gene is possibly TRBD2 (5 bases). In germline, CDR1 is SGHKS, CDR2 YYEKEE (reference sequence). The CDR3 loop spans 10 amino acids. Trimming pared 4 bases from V and 10 bases from J, leaving 7 bases between. This chain's CDR3 is CASSRGSQYF. The CDR3 DNA sequence: TGTGCCAGCAGCCGGGGTTCGCAGTATTTT.

The chain links TRBV7-9 to TRBJ2-7, with 8 bases lining up with TRBD1. Germline CDR1 SEHNR, CDR2 FQNEAQ (reference sequence). The V segment lost 1 base and the J segment 3 bases; nucleotides outside the gene matches: 5. CDR3 length: 15 residues. This CDR3 is CASSLVGDRNYEQYF. CDR3 DNA sequence: TGTGCCAGCAGCTTAGTGGGGGACAGGAACTACGAGCAGTACTTC.

This rearrangement joins TRBV19 to TRBJ2-3, with TRBD2 as a possible D gene (5 bases). The CDR3 loop spans 14 amino acids. V was pared by 10 bases and J by 0 bases, with 14 bases between. Germline V CDR1 and CDR2: LNHDA, SQIVND (reference sequence). The CDR3 DNA reads as TGTGCCACTCGAGCGGAGTTTAGCACAGATACGCAGTATTTT. Protein: CATRAEFSTDTQYF.

The rearrangement uses TRBV7-9 and TRBJ1-5; 8 bases agree with TRBD1. V dropped 2 bases and J dropped 6; count of bases not matched to a gene: 3. Germline-derived CDR1 and CDR2 are SEHNR and FQNEAQ (reference sequence). This CDR3 has 14 amino acids. CDR3 DNA: TGTGCCAGCAGCTTACAGGGGGCATCTCAGCCCCAGCATTTT. It is translated as CASSLQGASQPQHF.

CDR3 residues: CATAPADSPLHF. CDR3 bases: TGTGCCACCGCCCCCGCAGATTCACCCCTCCACTTT. V usage is TRBV15 and J usage is TRBJ1-6; D not certain. The V gene's germline CDR1 is LNHNV and CDR2 YYDKDF (reference sequence). Between the trimmed V and J ends, which lost 8 bases and 8 bases, there was a span of 10 bases. The CDR3 contains 12 residues.

This chain connects TRBV6-5 to TRBJ2-4; 8 bases map to TRBD1. Germline-derived CDR1 and CDR2 are MNHEY and SVGAGI. The CDR3 is made up of 13 amino acids. V gave up 8 bases and J gave up 7 bases; unmatched junction bases: 7. For the CDR3, the DNA is TGTGCCAGCTCTTGGGACAGGTTTAACATTCAGTACTTC. Translating gives CASSWDRFNIQYF.

The CDR3 DNA reads TGTGCCAGCAGCTTAGGGGCGGGCGAGACCACAGATACGCAGTATTTT. Its protein is CASSLGAGETTDTQYF. The chain joins TRBV7-9 to TRBJ2-3, with a weak D call TRBD2 (5 bases). Germline V gene sequence: CDR1 SEHNR, CDR2 FQNEAQ (reference sequence). The CDR3 sequence is 16 residues long. V gave up 1 base and J gave up 2 bases, with 13 bases separating them.

The sample holds a few counts of this clone. This chain uses TRBV12-5 with TRBJ2-1; no definite D call. This CDR3 comprises 13 residues. The V and J ends lost 5 bases and 2 bases respectively, with 7 bases between them. In germline, CDR1 is LGHNT, CDR2 FRNRAP. Here the CDR3 reads CASGRLTYNEQFF. CDR3 in DNA: TGTGCTAGTGGTCGTCTAACCTACAATGAGCAGTTCTTC.

This clone was seen a single time. This chain joins TRBV28 and TRBJ1-5, with TRBD1 matching over 8 bases. Trimming at V came to 5 bases and at J to 5 bases, leaving 8 bases not matched to a gene. Germline CDR1 MDHEN, CDR2 SYDVKM. The CDR3 length is 15 residues. The CDR3 is CASSGWTGTDQPQHF. The CDR3 DNA is TGTGCCAGCAGTGGTTGGACAGGGACCGATCAGCCCCAGCATTTT.

The chain joins TRBV18 to TRBJ2-1; 8 nucleotides align to TRBD1. Germline trimming cut 5 bases from V and 5 bases from J; bases unmatched to any gene: 5. The CDR3 consists of 14 residues. Germline V gene lookup returns CDR1 KGHSH and CDR2 LQKENI. The CDR3 spells CASSVGQGHNEQFF. The DNA for the CDR3 is TGTGCCAGCTCAGTTGGACAGGGCCACAATGAGCAGTTCTTC.

This chain connects TRBV19 to TRBJ1-5; D might be TRBD1 (6 bases). The CDR3 has 13 residues. Germline V gives CDR1 LNHDA, CDR2 SQIVND (reference sequence). Trimming left V 6 bases short and J 7 bases short, with 13 bases between. CDR3 region: CASSPGVQQPQHF. The CDR3 DNA reads TGTGCCAGTAGCCCAGGGGTGCAGCAGCCCCAGCATTTT. Looking up the rest from reference TRBV19 and TRBJ1-5 gives the full variable domain: DGGITQSPKYLFRKEGQNVTLSCEQNLNHDAMYWYRQDPGQGLRLIYYSQIVNDFQKGDIAEGYSVSREKKESFPLTVTSAQKNPTAFYLCASSPGVQQPQHFGDGTRLSIL.

The V gene is TRBV30, the J gene TRBJ1-2; D is uncertain. The germline gives CDR1 GTSNPN, CDR2 SVGIG (reference sequence). Between the trimmed V and J ends, which lost 6 bases and 3 bases, there was a span of 14 bases. There are 13 residues in the CDR3. For the CDR3, the DNA is TGTGCCTGCCCCATCGGGAAGCACTATGGCTACACCTTC. This encodes CACPIGKHYGYTF.

The chain carries TRBV5-1 and TRBJ2-1; 9 bases are shared with TRBD2. Germline V gene lookup returns CDR1 SGHRS and CDR2 YFSETQ. This CDR3 has 16 amino acids. Germline trimming cut 3 bases from V and 8 bases from J; bases unmatched to any gene: 12. CDR3 nucleotides: TGCGCCAGCAGCTACCCCGGGGGACTAGCATATGATGAGCAGTTCTTC. Protein: CASSYPGGLAYDEQFF.

This chain connects TRBV5-1 to TRBJ1-2, with D perhaps matching TRBD1 (5 bases). Germline assignment: CDR1 SGHRS and CDR2 YFSETQ. V was pared by 3 bases and J by 5 bases, with 14 bases between. CDR3 length: 14 amino acids. The CDR3 loop is CASSYGTDPYGYTF. The CDR3, as DNA: TGCGCCAGCAGCTACGGGACGGACCCTTATGGCTACACCTTC.